Detailed here is one T cell receptor beta chain. Repertoires were generated with immunoSEQ multiplex PCR, while TCRdb's copy carries only in-frame clones and drops some. The table records over 55,000 clones, more than 85% of them present only once. This sample was included in a study of blood T cell repertoires in COVID-19. The CDR3 is 14 residues long. V was cut by 4 bases and J by 5 bases, with 14 bases left in between. CDR1 and CDR2 (germline): MDHEN, SYDVKM. The receptor comes from a man in his sixties with acute or convalescent COVID-19. The chain is built from TRBV28 and TRBJ1-1; D is possibly TRBD1 (6 bases). Sequenced input: peripheral blood. The CDR3: CASSYPQGKTEAFF. The CDR3 DNA reads TGTGCCAGCAGTTACCCTCAGGGGAAAACTGAAGCTTTCTTT.